Listed here is a single TCR beta chain. What this receptor recognizes is not known. An end of the junction differs from the germline gene, which may be a read error. Read data end 3 residues before the CDR3 end; the end is taken from the germline J gene. Other DNA sequences within the sample encode an identical CDR3. Every participant had a single incident cervical HPV16 infection, and women with prevalent HPV16 infections were excluded. Cervical HPV DNA was detected with MY09/MY11 PCR, and genotyping was done with dot-blot hybridization. Around 15 mL of heparinized blood were centrifuged, and the buffy coat was split into aliquots, frozen at -30 degrees C, and then kept at -80 degrees C. QIAGEN kits were used to extract genomic DNA from buffy coat specimens. The sample is drawn from a study of T cells in women clearing cervical HPV infection (dated by TCRdb to 2016 to 2018). About the investigation overall: The cases were 25 to 30 women with histologically confirmed HPV16-related CIN3 or worse, and 2 of these cases were invasive cancers. Cases had a median age of approximately 34 years and controls had a median age of about 41, with no significant differences in baseline characteristics. Blood from cases was drawn at the visit where the lesion was first identified, while blood from controls was drawn once the infection was no longer detected. As quality controls, five blinded duplicates were added to each group, bringing the total to approximately 60 samples made up of some 50 participants and approximately ten replicates. The roughly 25 controls were women who cleared a single incident HPV16 infection within 12 months without developing precancer or cancer. The parent cohort enrolled 10,000 or so women aged 18 or older in Guanacaste, Costa Rica, during about 1993 to 1994 and followed them for roughly seven years. Among cases, blood sampling came a median of nearly 150 days after lesion detection, with an interquartile range of about 85 to 200 days. Cases and controls were matched on year of sample collection and on age within five years. This exploratory proof-of-principle case-control study, nested within the Guanacaste HPV Natural History Study in Costa Rica, compared TCR repertoires among women with different cervical HPV16 outcomes. Since only a few of the women had HLA typing available, the possibility that HLA type was acting as a confounder could not be ruled out.

Using the immunoSEQ assay, multiplex PCR amplified TCR beta CDR3 regions from an average of roughly 1,100 ng of genomic DNA per sample. To correct primer bias, the assay used a complete synthetic TCR repertoire to set an amplification baseline. The amplicons were sequenced using the Illumina platform. Under the source paper's analysis protocol: Sequence errors were corrected by clustering with frequency ratios and a modified nearest-neighbor algorithm, and the sequences were then analyzed in the immunoSEQ Analyzer using IMGT gene definitions. At each rarefaction depth, TCR richness and evenness were averaged across 20 rarefaction repeats, and samples with fewer sequences than that depth were excluded. Relative abundances of V, D and J genes were compared between groups using Wilcoxon rank sum tests, with FDR correction applied. For the blinded duplicates, the intraclass correlation was 90% to 97% for TCR richness and averaged roughly 75% across about 66 gene segments. TCRdb stores this immuneACCESS table with in-frame sequences only. Part of the clones is absent; in the studies checked, under half of the shortfall reflects unresolved V genes, and no reason is known for the rest. The V and J calls and clone size were taken over from that table, and D and trimming were inferred from the DNA. The sample's records list 40,000 or so clones. In total, the top ten clones hold 5.5% to 8% of the sample.

The CDR3 covers 14 residues, taking in both the cysteine and the phenylalanine. The DNA has 33 bases, all within the CDR3, and is read from base 1. The germline V gene (reference sequence) specifies SGHNT as CDR1 and YYREEE as CDR2. Study-wide findings and limitations: Lower TRBV6-7 relative abundance was observed in cases than in controls (around 0.1% versus 0.15%; Bonferroni P = 0.0008). Across sequencing depths, CIN3+ cases showed significantly higher TCR repertoire richness than controls, but evenness did not differ between the groups. Because the number of T cells in each sample was unknown, differences in richness could reflect differing T-cell content rather than repertoire biology. Random forest classifiers that combined richness and V gene abundances separated cases from controls with an estimated AUC of less than 0.85. The cross-sectional design could not show whether associations preceded infection or resulted from it; effector/memory subsets and HPV-specific T cells were not isolated.

The TCR sequence derives from a woman aged 18 to 75 with a cervical HPV16 infection that either progressed to CIN3+ or cleared (not recorded which). The sequenced sample consisted of blood buffy coat. The chain was built from TRBV5-4 and TRBJ1-2; a weak D assignment points to TRBD1 (6 bases agree). CDR3 DNA (partial): TGTGCCAGCAGCCTTCCAGGGGTCCACTATGGG. The encoded protein is CASSLPGVHYG. The full CDR3 protein reads CASSLPGVHYGYTF.